These 23 T cell receptor beta chains originate from one sample sequenced in a study of blood T cell repertoires in COVID-19. Assay used: immunoSEQ multiplex PCR; TCRdb lists only in-frame clones, some missing. The data show 250,000 to 400,000 clones, around 90% seen once. Material: peripheral blood. The receptors come from a woman in her 30s with COVID-19, enrolled during active disease.

CDR3 nucleotides: TGTGCCAGCAGTTTCCCTAGCACAGCCTACGAGCAGTACTTC. The encoded protein is CASSFPSTAYEQYF. J is TRBJ2-7 and V is TRBV6-2 or TRBV6-3; tentative D call: TRBD2 (5 bases). Trimming took 4 bases from V and 2 from J, leaving 12 bases between them. The germline gives CDR1 MNHEY, CDR2 SVGEGT. This CDR3 comprises 14 residues.

The V and J genes are TRBV6-5 and TRBJ2-1; D possibly corresponds to TRBD2 (6 bases). Trimming removed 6 bases from V and 1 base from J, with 13 bases in between. Germline loops: CDR1 MNHEY, CDR2 SVGAGI. The CDR3 is made up of 15 amino acids. The CDR3 sequence is CASRRDSKSYNEQFF. The DNA for the CDR3 is TGTGCCAGCAGGCGGGACTCTAAGTCCTACAATGAGCAGTTCTTC.

The chain links TRBV25-1 to TRBJ2-1; D unclear. The CDR3 loop spans 11 amino acids. V shed 7 bases and J shed 7 bases, with 8 bases lying between them. Per the germline V gene, CDR1 is MGHDK and CDR2 is SYGVNS. The CDR3 DNA sequence: TGTGCCAGCACCGTGCGTAATGAGCAGTTCTTC. As protein: CASTVRNEQFF.

Note on this clone: Additional DNA sequences in this sample encode the identical CDR3. CDR3 sequence: CASSLESGTDTQYF. The CDR3 region has the DNA TGTGCCAGCAGCTTGGAATCGGGCACAGATACGCAGTATTTT. The chain joins TRBV5-6 to TRBJ2-3; D remains ambiguous. This CDR3 region has 14 residues. V lost 0 bases and J lost 1, with 6 bases in between. Germline CDR1 and CDR2: SGHDT and YYEEEE.

The genes are TRBV2 and TRBJ2-1; tentative D call: TRBD2 (6 bases). The V gene's germline CDR1 is SNHLY and CDR2 FYNNEI. This CDR3 is 12 amino acids long. Trimming left V 2 bases short and J 15 bases short, with 14 bases between. In DNA, the CDR3 is TGTGCCAGCAGTGAAACTCCAGGGAGGCTGTTCTTC. Its protein is CASSETPGRLFF.

Only one count was recorded for this clone. The chain recombines TRBV24-1 with TRBJ1-2; perhaps TRBD1 as D (6 bases). CDR1 KGHDR and CDR2 SFDVKD come from the germline V gene. Trimming took 4 bases from V and 8 from J, leaving 13 bases between them. The CDR3 contains 13 residues. This chain's CDR3 is CATSETTGYGYTF. Here the CDR3 DNA reads TGTGCCACCAGTGAGACAACAGGGTACGGCTACACCTTC.

V and J are TRBV18 and TRBJ1-1; weak D call: TRBD1 (6 bases). The germline V gene has CDR1 KGHSH and CDR2 LQKENI. The CDR3 runs 16 residues. The V gene lost 0 bases and the J gene lost 0 bases, with 11 bases spanning the gap. The CDR3 nucleotides read TGTGCCAGCTCACCACCGACAGGATCCATGAACACTGAAGCTTTCTTT. Encoded protein: CASSPPTGSMNTEAFF. Full variable domain (missing parts from reference TRBV18 and TRBJ1-1): NAGVMQNPRHLVRRRGQEARLRCSPMKGHSHVYWYRQLPEEGLKFMVYLQKENIIDESGMPKERFSAEFPKEGPSILRIQQVVRGDSAAYFCASSPPTGSMNTEAFFGQGTRLTVV.

J is TRBJ1-6 and V is TRBV2, with D possibly TRBD1 on 6 matching bases. The CDR3 runs 14 residues. Trimming left V 3 bases short and J 18 bases short, with 21 bases between. In germline, CDR1 is SNHLY, CDR2 FYNNEI. The CDR3 DNA is TGTGCCAGCAGTGAGTTTGGACAGTCGACAAGATACCACTTT. Amino acid sequence: CASSEFGQSTRYHF.

This clone was detected only a few times. Additional DNA sequences in this sample encode the identical CDR3. The chain links TRBV5-1 to TRBJ2-2; 14 bases match TRBD2. Per the germline V gene, CDR1 is SGHRS and CDR2 is YFSETQ. The J segment lost 4 bases and the V segment lost 4 bases, leaving 9 bases of the junction unmatched. The CDR3 contains 18 residues. CDR3 coding DNA: TGCGCCAGCAGCACCGCCGGGACTAGCGGGAGTGGCACCGGGGAGCTGTTTTTT. This gives the protein CASSTAGTSGSGTGELFF.

The J gene is TRBJ2-3, the V gene TRBV29-1; the D gene is possibly TRBD2 (6 bases). The CDR3 has 13 residues. Deletions cut 7 bases from V and 0 bases from J, with 11 bases between. Germline CDR1 reads SQVTM; CDR2 reads ANQGSEA. The CDR3 sequence: CSAGGGSTDTQYF. The CDR3 DNA sequence: TGCAGCGCCGGCGGAGGGAGCACAGATACGCAGTATTTT.

The chain couples TRBV7-3 to TRBJ1-1; D is undetermined. The CDR3 is 13 residues long. The V gene lost 5 bases and the J gene lost 2 bases, with 9 bases spanning the gap. The germline CDR1 and CDR2 sequences are SGHTA and FQGTGA. CDR3 amino acids: CASSGQENTEAFF. CDR3 in DNA: TGTGCCAGCAGCGGTCAGGAAAACACTGAAGCTTTCTTT.

The chain couples TRBV24-1 to TRBJ2-7; the D gene is possibly TRBD1 (6 bases). There are 13 residues in the CDR3. V was shortened by 1 base and J by 6 bases, with 9 bases between the two germline ends. Germline CDR1 and CDR2: KGHDR and SFDVKD. The CDR3 region has the DNA TGTGCCACCAGTGATTTCAGGGGTGGCGAGCAGTACTTC. Its protein is CATSDFRGGEQYF.

V usage is TRBV9 and J usage is TRBJ2-3; 7 positions agree with TRBD2. J lost 2 bases, V lost 1 base, and 4 bases had no gene match. CDR1 is SGDLS, CDR2 YYNGEE, per germline. The CDR3 is 15 residues long. The CDR3 DNA reads as TGTGCCAGCAGCGTAAGCGGGGTCTCCACAGATACGCAGTATTTT. It encodes CASSVSGVSTDTQYF. The full variable domain, in which reference TRBV9 and TRBJ2-3 provide the parts outside the CDR3, is DSGVTQTPKHLITATGQRVTLRCSPRSGDLSVYWYQQSLDQGLQFLIQYYNGEERAKGNILERFSAQQFPDLHSELNLSSLELGDSALYFCASSVSGVSTDTQYFGPGTRLTVL.

V usage is TRBV5-6 and J usage is TRBJ1-1, with D possibly being TRBD1 (6 bases). The CDR3 contains 14 residues. The V end was cut by 3 bases, the J end by 8 bases, with 17 bases between. CDR1 and CDR2 (germline): SGHDT, YYEEEE. The chain's CDR3 is CASSSLRRQAEAFF. CDR3 in DNA: TGTGCCAGCAGCTCCCTAAGGCGACAGGCAGAAGCTTTCTTT. Full variable domain (outside the CDR3, taken from reference TRBV5-6 and TRBJ1-1): DAGVTQSPTHLIKTRGQQVTLRCSPKSGHDTVSWYQQALGQGPQFIFQYYEEEERQRGNFPDRFSGHQFPNYSSELNVNALLLGDSALYLCASSSLRRQAEAFFGQGTRLTVV.

The CDR3 region has the DNA TGCAGCGTTGAAGTAACCCGGGACACCGACTACGAGCAGTACTTC. Translated, it gives CSVEVTRDTDYEQYF. The chain links TRBV29-1 to TRBJ2-7; tentatively, D is TRBD1 (6 bases). The CDR3 spans 15 residues. Per the germline V gene, CDR1 is SQVTM and CDR2 is ANQGSEA. The germline V and J ends were trimmed by 1 base and 3 bases, with 16 bases remaining between them.

J is TRBJ2-1 and V is TRBV27, with 14 bases aligning to TRBD2. The CDR3 is 15 amino acids. Germline trimming cut 2 bases from V and 15 bases from J; bases unmatched to any gene: 9. Germline CDR1 is MNHEY and CDR2 is SMNVEV (reference sequence). CDR3 loop: CASSLVRLAGGLLFF. The CDR3 DNA reads TGTGCCAGCAGTTTAGTGAGACTAGCGGGAGGGCTTTTGTTCTTC.

The chain couples TRBV7-9 to TRBJ2-5, with D tentatively TRBD1 (5 bases). V lost 0 bases and J 3 bases, leaving 8 bases between the germline ends. The germline V gene encodes CDR1 SEHNR and CDR2 FQNEAQ (reference sequence). There are 14 residues in the CDR3. The CDR3 loop is CASSLARQKETQYF. In DNA form, the CDR3 reads TGTGCCAGCAGCTTAGCGCGACAGAAAGAGACCCAGTACTTC.

This sequence joins TRBV3-1 (or the pseudogene TRBV3-2) and TRBJ2-7; 9 nucleotides match TRBD2. V lost 2 bases to trimming and J lost 4 bases; unmatched junction nucleotides: 9. Germline V gene data show CDR1 as LGHDT and CDR2 as YNNKEL (reference sequence). The CDR3 totals 16 residues. The CDR3 DNA follows: TGTGCCAGCAGCCAAATCCTAGCGGGGCGAGGATACGAGCAGTACTTC. Its protein is CASSQILAGRGYEQYF.

The chain has TRBV28 and TRBJ1-3, with 10 bases aligning to TRBD1. The CDR3 runs 17 residues. Germline CDR1 MDHEN, CDR2 SYDVKM. The junction had 10 bases not matched to a gene; V was cut back by 6 bases and J by 2 bases. The CDR3 is CASRPVTGGDAGNTIYF. The CDR3 DNA sequence: TGTGCCAGCAGACCCGTGACAGGGGGCGACGCTGGAAACACCATATATTTT.

The rearrangement links TRBV19 to TRBJ1-1; 9 bases are a match to TRBD1. The CDR3 sequence is 13 residues long. The V gene end was trimmed by 6 bases and the J gene end by 5 bases; junction bases not matched to a gene: 4. Germline V lookup: CDR1 LNHDA, CDR2 SQIVND (reference sequence). CDR3 sequence (DNA): TGTGCCAGTAGGGGACAGGGTATGACTGAAGCTTTCTTT. Encoded protein: CASRGQGMTEAFF.

The chain joins TRBV28 to TRBJ1-1; D unclear. Germline V lookup: CDR1 MDHEN, CDR2 SYDVKM. V was shortened by 2 bases and J by 2 bases, with 9 bases between the two germline ends. This CDR3 comprises 14 residues. This CDR3 is CASSLPRTNTEAFF. Here the CDR3 DNA reads TGTGCCAGCAGTTTACCCCGGACTAACACTGAAGCTTTCTTT.

A single count supports this clone. The chain is built from TRBV27 and TRBJ2-4; 10 bases are shared with TRBD1. V was clipped by 5 bases and J by 6 bases; unmatched bases: 16. The length of the CDR3 is 18 residues. In germline, CDR1 is MNHEY, CDR2 SMNVEV (reference sequence). For the CDR3, the DNA is TGTGCCAGCAGTCCCAGCCTAGCCCGACAGGGGGCTAGAAACATTCAGTACTTC. The encoded protein is CASSPSLARQGARNIQYF.

J is TRBJ2-7 and V is TRBV29-1; 12 bases match TRBD2. Germline CDR1 reads SQVTM; CDR2 reads ANQGSEA. The CDR3 is made up of 15 amino acids. V was clipped by 0 bases and J by 3 bases; unmatched bases: 3. CDR3 protein: CSVEEGLAGNYEQYF. As DNA, the CDR3 is TGCAGCGTTGAAGAAGGACTAGCGGGGAACTACGAGCAGTACTTC.